The rows below give T cell receptor beta chains drawn from one sample of a study of blood T cells in healthy people across ages. TCRdb reprocessed the 5' RACE reads via MiXCR and lists one record per CDR3 protein. The table records roughly 1.4 million distinct CDR3 sequences, around 59% of them present only once. The sequenced sample consisted of blood. The receptors stem from a man between 18 and 35 years old in good health. Both conserved end residues are part of each CDR3. Each record gives: V gene, J gene, D gene, clone size, CDR3 protein, CDR3 DNA. D genes are given only for firm matches. Size is omitted from some rows. Given values are once, few, many or a class for expanded clones.

>TRBV30|TRBJ1-5|.|once
CAWSDMFSNQPQHF
TGTGCCTGGAGTGACATGTTTAGCAATCAGCCCCAGCATTTT
>TRBV10-3|TRBJ1-2|TRBD1|few
CAISEAGTDHNYGYTF
TGTGCCATCAGTGAGGCCGGGACAGACCATAACTATGGCTACACCTTC
>TRBV4-3|TRBJ2-7|.|.
CASSQATGTRYEQYF
TGCGCCAGCAGCCAGGCTACCGGGACCCGCTACGAGCAGTACTTC
>TRBV5-6|TRBJ2-5|.|once
CASESYQETQYF
TGTGCCAGCGAATCGTACCAAGAGACCCAGTACTTC
>TRBV29-1|TRBJ1-1|.|.
CSVQGPNTEAFF
TGCAGCGTCCAGGGGCCGAACACTGAAGCTTTCTTT
>TRBV6-6|TRBJ1-6|.|.
CASSSRPGGALHF
TGTGCCAGCAGTTCGCGACCGGGAGGAGCCCTCCACTTT
>TRBV29-1|TRBJ2-1|TRBD2|.
CSVVIYSGSSYNEQFF
TGCAGCGTCGTAATCTATAGCGGGAGCTCCTACAATGAGCAGTTCTTC
>TRBV20-1|TRBJ2-7|TRBD1|few
CSAPFDRGTYEQYF
TGCAGTGCTCCATTCGACAGGGGAACCTACGAGCAGTACTTC
>TRBV6-5|TRBJ2-1|.|few
CASSYSSRGSYNEQFF
TGTGCCAGCAGTTACTCGAGCAGGGGCTCCTACAATGAGCAGTTCTTC
>TRBV7-9|TRBJ2-1|.|few
CASSTTRGVISYNEQFF
TGTGCCAGCAGCACGACGCGCGGCGTGATCTCCTACAATGAGCAGTTCTTC
>TRBV6-5|TRBJ2-7|.|many
CASSYSRSQISYEQYF
TGTGCCAGCAGTTACTCGAGGAGCCAGATCTCCTACGAGCAGTACTTC
>TRBV5-1|TRBJ2-7|TRBD1|.
CASRPPGTGITYEQYF
TGCGCCAGCAGGCCTCCCGGGACAGGGATAACCTACGAGCAGTACTTC
>TRBV7-9|TRBJ1-2|.|.
CASSLADNGYTF
TGTGCCAGCAGCTTAGCGGACAATGGCTACACCTTC